This passage covers 9 T cell receptor beta chains from one sample sequenced in a study of T cell repertoires in cytomegalovirus infection. Antigens of these TCRs are unknown. In TCRdb, the reads were re-called with MiXCR into one record per CDR3 protein. The sample has about 350,000 distinct CDR3 sequences; approximately 35% are singletons. Material: cultured PBMCs, obtained from culture after CMV antigen stimulation. Receptors were obtained from a human donor in good health (CMV status not recorded). Some clones in this sample may be carry-over from other donors' samples.

This rearrangement joins TRBV11-2 to TRBJ1-1, with D maybe TRBD1 (6 bases). CDR1 SGHAT and CDR2 FQNNGV come from the germline V gene. V was cut by 5 bases and J by 1 base, with 11 bases left in between. The CDR3 loop spans 14 amino acids. CDR3 loop: CASSPGARNTEAFF. The DNA of the CDR3 is TGTGCCAGCAGCCCGGGGGCAAGGAACACTGAAGCTTTCTTT.

This clonotype was seen many times. The chain couples TRBV5-4 to TRBJ2-1; 7 bases line up with TRBD2. Germline values: CDR1 SGHNT, CDR2 YYREEE (reference sequence). V lost 2 bases, J lost 3 bases, and 2 bases stayed unmatched. The CDR3 is 14 residues long. The CDR3 protein is CASSFAGVYNEQFF. CDR3 nucleotide sequence: TGTGCCAGCAGCTTCGCGGGAGTCTACAATGAGCAGTTCTTC.

This clonotype occurred a few times. The CDR3 loop is CASSFPGGQRETQYF. The CDR3 DNA is TGTGCCAGCAGCTTTCCGGGGGGACAACGAGAGACCCAGTACTTC. The chain links TRBV7-2 to TRBJ2-5; weak D call: TRBD2 (7 bases). CDR1 is SGHTA and CDR2 is FQGNSA in the germline V gene. The CDR3 is 15 amino acids. Trimming cost V 3 bases and J 4 bases, with 15 bases left between them.

This clonotype was detected only a few times. The chain has TRBV12-3 or TRBV12-4 and TRBJ1-6, with 8 bases that match TRBD1. The CDR3 has 15 residues. With 4 bases clipped from V and 6 bases from J, the junction kept 5 bases outside the gene matches. Written as DNA, the CDR3 is TGTGCCAGCAGTTCAAGGACAGGGACTAATTCACCCCTCCACTTT. It translates to CASSSRTGTNSPLHF.

This chain joins TRBV6-5 and TRBJ1-5; 12 nucleotides align to TRBD1. Looked up from germline, CDR1 is MNHEY and CDR2 is SVGAGI. The trim removed 6 bases at V and 10 bases at J, leaving 10 bases unmatched. This CDR3 has 15 amino acids. The CDR3 reads CASSRGQGAGHPQHF. The CDR3, as DNA: TGTGCCAGCAGCCGGGGACAGGGGGCAGGTCATCCCCAGCATTTT.

The chain has TRBV7-2 and TRBJ2-1, with 8 positions matching TRBD2. The CDR3 sequence is 15 residues long. V lost 4 bases and J lost 6; bases outside the gene matches: 8. CDR1 is SGHTA, CDR2 FQGNSA, per germline. CDR3 in amino acids: CASSSFSGRTNEQFF. CDR3 nucleotides: TGTGCCAGCAGCTCTTTCAGCGGGAGAACCAATGAGCAGTTCTTC.

The gene calls are TRBV20-1 and TRBJ2-1; a weak D match, TRBD2 (5 bases). The CDR3 covers 13 residues. Trimming left V 8 bases short and J 3 bases short, with 14 bases between. Germline V gene sequence: CDR1 DFQATT, CDR2 SNEGSKA (reference sequence). The CDR3 loop reads CSFLGDYYNEQFF. For the CDR3, the DNA is TGCAGTTTCTTGGGAGACTACTACAATGAGCAGTTCTTC.

This clonotype showed up just once. Just one base apart from a much larger clone, this may be a read error. CDR3 in amino acids: CASSLASVAGSEQFF. CDR3 sequence (DNA): TGTGCCAGCAGCTTAGCCTCGGTAGCCGGCAGTGAGCAGTTCTTC. This sequence joins TRBV7-8 and TRBJ2-1; D uncertain. Per germline, CDR1 SGHVS and CDR2 FQNEAQ. Trimming cost V 0 bases and J 9 bases, with 15 bases left between them. This CDR3 comprises 15 residues. Filled out from reference TRBV7-8 and TRBJ2-1, the complete variable domain reads GAGVSQSPRYKVAKRGQDVALRCDPISGHVSLFWYQQALGQGPEFLTYFQNEAQLDKSGLPSDRFFAERPEGSVSTLKIQRTQQEDSAVYLCASSLASVAGSEQFFGPGTRLTVL.

This clonotype appeared a few times. V gene TRBV9 combines with J gene TRBJ2-4, with 7 bases matching TRBD1. V lost 3 bases to trimming and J lost 5 bases; unmatched junction nucleotides: 8. CDR1 is SGDLS and CDR2 is YYNGEE in the germline V gene. The CDR3 is 15 amino acids. In DNA, the CDR3 is TGTGCCAGCAGCGCCTCGGCCGGGACAGAAAACATTCAGTACTTC. Translating it yields CASSASAGTENIQYF.